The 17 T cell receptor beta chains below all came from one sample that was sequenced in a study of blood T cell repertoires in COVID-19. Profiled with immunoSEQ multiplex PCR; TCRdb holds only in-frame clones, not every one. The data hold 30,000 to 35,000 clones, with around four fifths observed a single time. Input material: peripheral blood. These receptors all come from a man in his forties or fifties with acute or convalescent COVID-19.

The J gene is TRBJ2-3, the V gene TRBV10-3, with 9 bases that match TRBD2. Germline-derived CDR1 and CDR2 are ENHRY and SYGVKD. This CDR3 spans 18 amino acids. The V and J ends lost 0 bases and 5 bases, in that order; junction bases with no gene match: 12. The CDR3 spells CAISESMSGGGAGDTQYF. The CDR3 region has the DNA TGTGCCATCAGTGAGTCGATGTCTGGCGGGGGGGCCGGAGATACGCAGTATTTT.

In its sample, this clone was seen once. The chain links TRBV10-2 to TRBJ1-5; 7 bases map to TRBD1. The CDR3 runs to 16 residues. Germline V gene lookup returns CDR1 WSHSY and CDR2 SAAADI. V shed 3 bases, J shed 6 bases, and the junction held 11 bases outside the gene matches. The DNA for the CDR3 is TGCGCCAGCAGTGACCATCTAGGACAGGAATTTCAGCCCCAGCATTTT. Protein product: CASSDHLGQEFQPQHF.

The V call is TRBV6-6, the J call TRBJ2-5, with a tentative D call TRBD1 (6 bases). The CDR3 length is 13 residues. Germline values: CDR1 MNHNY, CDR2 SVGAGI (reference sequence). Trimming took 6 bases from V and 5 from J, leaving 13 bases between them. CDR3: CASRALGAETQYF. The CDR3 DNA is TGTGCCAGCAGGGCCTTGGGGGCGGAGACCCAGTACTTC.

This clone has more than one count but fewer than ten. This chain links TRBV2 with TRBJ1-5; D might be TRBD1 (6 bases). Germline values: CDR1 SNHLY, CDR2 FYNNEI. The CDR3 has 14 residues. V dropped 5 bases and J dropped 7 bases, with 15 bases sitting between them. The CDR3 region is CASSTQGVEQPQHF. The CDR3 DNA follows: TGTGCCAGCAGTACACAGGGAGTTGAGCAGCCCCAGCATTTT.

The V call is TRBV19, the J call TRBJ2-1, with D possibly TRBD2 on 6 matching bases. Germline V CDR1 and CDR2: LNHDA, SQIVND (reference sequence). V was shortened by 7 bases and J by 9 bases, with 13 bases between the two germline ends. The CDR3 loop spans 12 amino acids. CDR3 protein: CASMVGGGEQFF. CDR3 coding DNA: TGTGCCAGTATGGTGGGAGGCGGTGAGCAGTTCTTC.

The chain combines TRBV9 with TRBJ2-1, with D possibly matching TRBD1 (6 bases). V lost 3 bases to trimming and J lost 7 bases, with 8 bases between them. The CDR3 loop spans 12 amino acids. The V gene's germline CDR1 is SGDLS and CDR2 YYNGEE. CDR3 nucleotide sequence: TGTGCCAGCAGCGGACAGGAGAATGAGCAGTTCTTC. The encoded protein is CASSGQENEQFF. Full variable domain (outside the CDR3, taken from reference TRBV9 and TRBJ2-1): DSGVTQTPKHLITATGQRVTLRCSPRSGDLSVYWYQQSLDQGLQFLIQYYNGEERAKGNILERFSAQQFPDLHSELNLSSLELGDSALYFCASSGQENEQFFGPGTRLTVL.

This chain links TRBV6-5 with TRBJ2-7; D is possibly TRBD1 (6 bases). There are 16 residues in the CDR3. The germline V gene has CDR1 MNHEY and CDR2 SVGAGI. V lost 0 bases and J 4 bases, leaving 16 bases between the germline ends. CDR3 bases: TGTGCCAGCAGTTACTCGAAGTGGGACACCTCATACGAGCAGTACTTC. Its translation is CASSYSKWDTSYEQYF.

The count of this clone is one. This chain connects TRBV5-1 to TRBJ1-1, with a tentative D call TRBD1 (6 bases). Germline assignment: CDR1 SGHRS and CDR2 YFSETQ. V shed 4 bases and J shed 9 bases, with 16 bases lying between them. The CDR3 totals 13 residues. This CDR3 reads CASSPDRTDQAFF. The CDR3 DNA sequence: TGCGCCAGCAGCCCCGACAGGACGGACCAAGCTTTCTTT.

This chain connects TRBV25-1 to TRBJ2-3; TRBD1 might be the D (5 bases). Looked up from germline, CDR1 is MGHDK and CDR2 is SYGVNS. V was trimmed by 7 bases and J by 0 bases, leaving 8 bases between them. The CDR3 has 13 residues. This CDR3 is CASTWGSTDTQYF. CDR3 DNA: TGTGCCAGCACCTGGGGCAGCACAGATACGCAGTATTTT. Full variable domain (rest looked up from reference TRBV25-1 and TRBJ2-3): EADIYQTPRYLVIGTGKKITLECSQTMGHDKMYWYQQDPGMELHLIHYSYGVNSTEKGDLSSESTVSRIRTEHFPLTLESARPSHTSQYLCASTWGSTDTQYFGPGTRLTVL.

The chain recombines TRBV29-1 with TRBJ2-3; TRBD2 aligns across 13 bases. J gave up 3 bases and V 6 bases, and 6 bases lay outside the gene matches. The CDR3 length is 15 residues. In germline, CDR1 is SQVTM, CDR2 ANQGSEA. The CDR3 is CSVKRLAGGTDTQYF. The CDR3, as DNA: TGCAGCGTCAAAAGACTAGCGGGGGGTACAGATACGCAGTATTTT.

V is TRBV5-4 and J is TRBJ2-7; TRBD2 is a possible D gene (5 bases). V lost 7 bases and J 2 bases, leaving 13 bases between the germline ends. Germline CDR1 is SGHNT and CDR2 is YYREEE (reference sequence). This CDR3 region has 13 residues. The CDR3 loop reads CASSSGFTYEQYF. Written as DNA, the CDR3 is TGTGCCAGCTCCTCGGGATTTACCTACGAGCAGTACTTC.

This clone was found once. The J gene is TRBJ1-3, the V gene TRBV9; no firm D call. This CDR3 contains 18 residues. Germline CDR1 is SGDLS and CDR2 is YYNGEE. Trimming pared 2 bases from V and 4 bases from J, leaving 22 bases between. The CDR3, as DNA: TGTGCCAGCAGCGTTGGAGGGAGTAAGCTTCTGGACGGAAACACCATATATTTT. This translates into CASSVGGSKLLDGNTIYF.

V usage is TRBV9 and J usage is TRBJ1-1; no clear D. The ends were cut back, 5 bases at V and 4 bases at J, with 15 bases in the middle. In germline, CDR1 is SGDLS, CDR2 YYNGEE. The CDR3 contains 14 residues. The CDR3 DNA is TGTGCCAGCAGTAAAGCCGGGGAAAGCACTGAAGCTTTCTTT. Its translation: CASSKAGESTEAFF.

In DNA form, the CDR3 reads TGTGCCATCAGCTTTGTTGGGGAGCTGTTTTTT. This encodes CAISFVGELFF. This rearrangement joins TRBV10-3 to TRBJ2-2; D is unclear. Trimming removed 6 bases from V and 8 bases from J, with 7 bases in between. CDR1 ENHRY and CDR2 SYGVKD come from the germline V gene. The CDR3 is made up of 11 amino acids.

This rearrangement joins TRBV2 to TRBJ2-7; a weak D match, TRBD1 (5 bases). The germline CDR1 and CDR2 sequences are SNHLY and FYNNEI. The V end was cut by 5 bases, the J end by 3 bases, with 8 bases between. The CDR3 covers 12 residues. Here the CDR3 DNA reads TGTGCCAGCAGTCCGCAGGGCTACGAGCAGTACTTC. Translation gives CASSPQGYEQYF.

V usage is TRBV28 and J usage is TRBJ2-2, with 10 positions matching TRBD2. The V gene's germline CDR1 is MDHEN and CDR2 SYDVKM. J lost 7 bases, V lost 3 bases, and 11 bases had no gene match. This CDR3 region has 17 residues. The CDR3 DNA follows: TGTGCCAGCAGTTTGTCTAGCGGGAGTTCCCCTTTCGGGGAGCTGTTTTTT. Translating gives CASSLSSGSSPFGELFF.

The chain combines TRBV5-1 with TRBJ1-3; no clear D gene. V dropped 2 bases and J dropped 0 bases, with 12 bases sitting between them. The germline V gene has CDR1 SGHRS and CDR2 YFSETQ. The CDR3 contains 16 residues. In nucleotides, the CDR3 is TGCGCCAGCAGCTTAGAGGGCCCTACCTCTGGAAACACCATATATTTT. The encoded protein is CASSLEGPTSGNTIYF.